This T cell receptor beta chain was obtained from a study of blood T cells in healthy people across ages. Study-wide results and limits: Compared with aged donors, long-lived donors showed fewer expanded clones, suggesting selection. Age showed a roughly linear inverse relationship with TCR beta diversity per million T cells.

Researchers collected approximately 9.5 milliliters of peripheral blood from every single donor. This clonotype was detected only a few times. No antigen is known for it. The CDR3 runs to 15 residues. The germline V gene has CDR1 DFQATT and CDR2 SNEGSKA (reference sequence). It was with a sample-barcoded 5' primer and a J-beta primer mix that a second PCR of roughly 7 to 12 cycles was run. Researchers report that a template-switch adaptor with 12 random nucleotides tagged each cDNA molecule. TCRdb independently ran MiXCR on the 5' RACE reads; one entry per CDR3 protein. The data contain over 600,000 distinct CDR3 sequences, approximately 21% of them singletons.

The chain links TRBV20-1 to TRBJ2-1; 10 bases are shared with TRBD1. The J call may be faulty, since TRBJ2-7 better matches the DNA end. This receptor was identified in an older man in good health. The sequenced sample consisted of blood. CDR3 region: CSARELGQGNDEQYF. The CDR3 nucleotides are TGCAGTGCTAGAGAACTGGGACAGGGGAACGACGAGCAGTACTTC.